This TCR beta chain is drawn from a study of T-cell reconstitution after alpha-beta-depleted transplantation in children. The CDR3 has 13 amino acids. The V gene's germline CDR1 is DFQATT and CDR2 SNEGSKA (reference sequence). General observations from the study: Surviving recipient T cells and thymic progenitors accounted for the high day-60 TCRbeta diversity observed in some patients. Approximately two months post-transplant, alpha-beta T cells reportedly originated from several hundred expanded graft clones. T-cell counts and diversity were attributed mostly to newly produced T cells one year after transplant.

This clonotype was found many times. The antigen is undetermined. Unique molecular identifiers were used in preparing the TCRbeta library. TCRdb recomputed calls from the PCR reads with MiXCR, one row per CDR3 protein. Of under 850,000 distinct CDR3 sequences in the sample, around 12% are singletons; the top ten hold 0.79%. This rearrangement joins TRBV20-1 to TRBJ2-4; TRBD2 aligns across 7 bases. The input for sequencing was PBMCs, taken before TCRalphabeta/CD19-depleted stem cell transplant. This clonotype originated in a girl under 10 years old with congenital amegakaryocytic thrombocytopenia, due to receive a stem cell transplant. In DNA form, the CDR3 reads TGCTCCCTCCAGGCTAGCGGCGAAAACATTCAGTACTTC. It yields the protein CSLQASGENIQYF.